This paragraph reports one TCR beta chain. The entry originates in a study of blood T cell repertoires in COVID-19. The data were produced by immunoSEQ multiplex PCR, yet TCRdb's version contains in-frame clones alone and is incomplete. The table lists more than 200,000 clones, over 65% of them singletons. Germline V gene lookup returns CDR1 LNHDA and CDR2 SQIVND (reference sequence). Trimming cost V 6 bases and J 0 bases, with 12 bases left between them. The CDR3 length is 16 residues. The material sequenced was peripheral blood. This receptor was taken from a woman in her sixties or seventies with active or convalescent COVID-19. V and J are TRBV19 and TRBJ2-6; possibly TRBD2 for D (7 bases). The CDR3 DNA is TGTGCCAGTAGGGCAGGGGACTACTCTGGGGCCAACGTCCTGACTTTC. It specifies CASRAGDYSGANVLTF.